The entry below describes one TCR beta chain. The data belong to a study of blood T cell repertoires in COVID-19. Study-level information: Whether acute or convalescent, the COVID-19 samples came from the United States, Italy and Spain.

The study recruited people aged about 18 to 89 years across 20 to 30 US areas. The length of the CDR3 is 14 residues. Trimming took 1 base from V and 3 from J, leaving 8 bases between them. Germline V lookup: CDR1 KGHDR, CDR2 SFDVKD. Profiled with immunoSEQ multiplex PCR; TCRdb holds only in-frame clones, not every one. Of more than 200,000 clones in the sample, 90% to 95% were seen once. Sequenced input: PBMCs or T cells enriched from blood (not recorded which). The TCR sequence derives from a woman in her late teens or twenties who had recovered from COVID-19. This chain links TRBV24-1 with TRBJ1-2; D remains unclear. The chain's CDR3 is CATSDFRQHYGYTF. CDR3 nucleotides: TGTGCCACCAGTGATTTCAGGCAACACTATGGCTACACCTTC.